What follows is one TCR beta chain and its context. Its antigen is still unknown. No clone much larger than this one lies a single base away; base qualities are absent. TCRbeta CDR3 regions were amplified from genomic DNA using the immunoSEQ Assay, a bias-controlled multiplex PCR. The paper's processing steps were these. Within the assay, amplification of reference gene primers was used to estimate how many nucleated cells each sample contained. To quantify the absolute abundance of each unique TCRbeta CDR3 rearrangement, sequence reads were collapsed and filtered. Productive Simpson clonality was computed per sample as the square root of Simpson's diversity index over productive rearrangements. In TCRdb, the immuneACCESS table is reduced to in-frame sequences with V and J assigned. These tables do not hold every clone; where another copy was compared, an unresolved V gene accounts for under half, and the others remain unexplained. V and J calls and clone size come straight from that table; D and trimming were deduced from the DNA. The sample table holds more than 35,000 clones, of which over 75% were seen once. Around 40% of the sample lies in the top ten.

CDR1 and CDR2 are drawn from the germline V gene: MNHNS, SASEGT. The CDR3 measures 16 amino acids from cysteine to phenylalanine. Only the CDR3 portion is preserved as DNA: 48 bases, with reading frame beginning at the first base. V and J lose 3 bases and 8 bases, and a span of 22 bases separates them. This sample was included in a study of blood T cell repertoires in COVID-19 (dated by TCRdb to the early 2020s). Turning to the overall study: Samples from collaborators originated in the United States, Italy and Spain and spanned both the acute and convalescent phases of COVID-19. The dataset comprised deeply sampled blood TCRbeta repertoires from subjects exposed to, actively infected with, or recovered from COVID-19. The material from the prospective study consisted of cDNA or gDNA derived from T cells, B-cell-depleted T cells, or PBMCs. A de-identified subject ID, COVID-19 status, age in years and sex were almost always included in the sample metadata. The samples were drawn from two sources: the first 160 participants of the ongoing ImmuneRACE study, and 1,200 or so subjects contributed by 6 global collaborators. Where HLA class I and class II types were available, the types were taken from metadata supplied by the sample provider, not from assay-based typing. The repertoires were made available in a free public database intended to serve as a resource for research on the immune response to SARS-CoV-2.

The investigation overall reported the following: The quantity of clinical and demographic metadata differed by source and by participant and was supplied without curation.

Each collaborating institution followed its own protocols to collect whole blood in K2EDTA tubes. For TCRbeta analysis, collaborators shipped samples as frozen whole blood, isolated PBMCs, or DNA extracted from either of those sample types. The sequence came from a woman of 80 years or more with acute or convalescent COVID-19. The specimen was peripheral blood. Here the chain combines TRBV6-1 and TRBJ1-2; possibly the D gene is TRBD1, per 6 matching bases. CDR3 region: CASSELTAGQSGGYTF. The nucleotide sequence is TGTGCCAGCAGTGAGCTAACGGCAGGACAGAGCGGCGGCTACACCTTC.